This TCR beta chain was retrieved from a study of cytomegalovirus exposure and HLA in healthy donors. The PCR employed 60 Vbeta primers together with 13 Jbeta primers. Sequenced by immunoSEQ multiplex PCR; TCRdb stores in-frame clones only, minus some. The repertoire includes about 14,000 clones, roughly 64% of them detected once, and roughly a sixth sits in the top ten. Findings and caveats of the study: Researchers counted around 180 TCR beta chains as cytomegalovirus-associated.

The sample holds a few counts of this clone. What it binds is unknown. Sample: PBMCs. The receptor's source is a woman aged 45-65 years in good health and CMV-seropositive.

The DNA for the CDR3 is TGCGCCAGCAGCCAGGCCATGGGGCAGGGGGCAGATACGCAGTATTTT. Translating gives CASSQAMGQGADTQYF. This chain connects TRBV4-3 to TRBJ2-3; TRBD1 matches 7 bases. CDR1 LGHNA and CDR2 YSLEER come from the germline V gene. V was pared by 3 bases and J by 4 bases, with 10 bases of the junction left unmatched. This CDR3 comprises 16 residues.